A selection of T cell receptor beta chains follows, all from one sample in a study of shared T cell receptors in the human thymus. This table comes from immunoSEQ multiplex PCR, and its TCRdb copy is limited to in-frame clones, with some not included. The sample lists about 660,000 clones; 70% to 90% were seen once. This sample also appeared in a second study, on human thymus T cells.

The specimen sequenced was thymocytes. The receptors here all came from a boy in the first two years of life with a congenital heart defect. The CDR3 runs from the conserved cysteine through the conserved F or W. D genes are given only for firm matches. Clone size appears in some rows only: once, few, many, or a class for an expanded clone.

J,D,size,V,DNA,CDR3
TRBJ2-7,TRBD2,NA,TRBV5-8,TGTGCCAGCAGCTTGTTGCGGGAGGGGCGGTACGAGCAGTACTTC,CASSLLREGRYEQYF
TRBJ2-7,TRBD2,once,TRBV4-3,TGCGCCAGCAGCCAAGAAAGGGGCGGACGAGGGACTAGCGGGAAACCCGCCTACGAGCAGTACTTC,CASSQERGGRGTSGKPAYEQYF
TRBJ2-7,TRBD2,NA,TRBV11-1,TGTGCCAGCAGCTCACAAGGACTAGCGATCTACGAGCAGTACTTC,CASSSQGLAIYEQYF
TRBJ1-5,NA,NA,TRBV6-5,TGTGCCAGCAGTTACGGCGAGGGCCAGCCCCAGCATTTT,CASSYGEGQPQHF
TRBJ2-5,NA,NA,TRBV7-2,TGTGCCAGCAGCTTATGCGAGGGAGAATGGGGAGAGACCCAGTACTTC,CASSLCEGEWGETQYF
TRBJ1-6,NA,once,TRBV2,TGTGCCAGCAGGCCCGGGGTAAATTCACCCCTCCACTTT,CASRPGVNSPLHF
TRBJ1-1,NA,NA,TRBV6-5,TGTGCCAGCAGTTACCGGAGGGGACTGAACACTGAAGCTTTCTTT,CASSYRRGLNTEAFF
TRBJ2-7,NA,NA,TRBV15,TGTGCCACCAGCAGAGGTCCCTCCCCCGGGATCTACGAGCAGTACTTC,CATSRGPSPGIYEQYF
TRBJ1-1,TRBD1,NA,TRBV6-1,TGTGCCAGCAGTCAGGGGGCTCAGGTGAACACTGAAGCTTTCTTT,CASSQGAQVNTEAFF
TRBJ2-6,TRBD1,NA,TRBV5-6,TGTGCCAGCAGCGCGACAGGGGAGACTTCTGGGGCCAACGTCCTGACTTTC,CASSATGETSGANVLTF
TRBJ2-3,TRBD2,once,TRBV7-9,TGTGCCAGCAGCTTAGACTGGGGGACTAGCGGGAGGCCCACAGATACGCAGTATTTT,CASSLDWGTSGRPTDTQYF
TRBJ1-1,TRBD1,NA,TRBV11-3,TGTGCCAGCAGCGACAGGGTAACTGAAGCTTTCTTT,CASSDRVTEAFF
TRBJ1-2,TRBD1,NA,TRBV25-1,TGTGCCAGCAGTGACCTTGGGGGGACAGGGTTATATGGCTACACCTTC,CASSDLGGTGLYGYTF
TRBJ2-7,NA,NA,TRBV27,TGTGCCAGCAGTTTGGCCGGGAGCCCCTACGAGCAGTACTTC,CASSLAGSPYEQYF
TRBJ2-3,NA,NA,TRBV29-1,TGCAGCCTGTCGCGGTCCACAGATACGCAGTATTTT,CSLSRSTDTQYF